This TCR beta chain was retrieved from a study of CXCR3-negative and CXCR3-positive naive CD8 T cells. Findings and limits, study-wide: Hydrophobicity was higher for TRB CDR3s found in CXCR3-positive naive cells than in CXCR3-negative naive cells.

Note on this clonotype: What it recognizes is unknown.

Carrying UMI labels, the TRB cDNA libraries were prepared through 5' RACE. From its re-call of the 5' RACE reads, TCRdb lists each CDR3 protein once, without DNA. The sample data list around 140,000 distinct CDR3 sequences. The CDR3 loop spans 15 amino acids. The V gene's germline CDR1 is MDHEN and CDR2 SYDVKM. The TCR originated in a human donor in good health. Some clones in this sample may be carry-over from other donors' samples. The rearrangement links TRBV28 to TRBJ2-7; TCRdb returns TRBD1, unconfirmable since there is no DNA. Specimen: naive CXCR3+ CD8+ T cells from blood. Indicated subset: CD45RO-CCR7+CD27+CD95- naive CD8+ T cells expressing CXCR3 (TNR3+). The chain's CDR3 is CASSLADRPPYEQYF.